This passage covers 8 T cell receptor beta chains from one sample sequenced in a study of blood T cell repertoires in COVID-19. Data came from immunoSEQ multiplex PCR; TCRdb stores just in-frame clones and leaves some out. In the table there are more than 130,000 clones, just under 90% of which are singletons. The sample taken for sequencing was peripheral blood. Receptors were obtained from a woman aged 40 to 50 with acute or convalescent COVID-19.

The genes are TRBV7-9 and TRBJ2-2, with D maybe TRBD1 (5 bases). Germline CDR1 and CDR2: SEHNR and FQNEAQ (reference sequence). V lost 4 bases to trimming and J lost 4 bases, with 16 bases between them. The CDR3 covers 16 residues. The CDR3 DNA follows: TGTGCCAGCAGCTCAGCCGACAGTAAGGTCACCGGGGAGCTGTTTTTT. It encodes CASSSADSKVTGELFF.

The chain employs TRBV5-6 and TRBJ1-2, with 10 bases aligning to TRBD1. CDR3 length equals 18 residues. After removal of 0 bases from V and 5 bases from J, the junction contained 13 bases not matched to a gene. CDR1 and CDR2 (germline): SGHDT, YYEEEE. Here the CDR3 reads CASSLDLWGTGEGYGYTF. The CDR3 DNA reads TGTGCCAGCAGCTTGGACCTCTGGGGGACAGGGGAGGGTTATGGCTACACCTTC. The entire variable domain, with the rest obtained from reference TRBV5-6 and TRBJ1-2, is as follows: DAGVTQSPTHLIKTRGQQVTLRCSPKSGHDTVSWYQQALGQGPQFIFQYYEEEERQRGNFPDRFSGHQFPNYSSELNVNALLLGDSALYLCASSLDLWGTGEGYGYTFGSGTRLTVV.

The chain employs TRBV4-1 and TRBJ1-1; 7 bases agree with TRBD1. This CDR3 contains 14 residues. V shed 0 bases and J 11 bases; nucleotides not matched to a gene: 9. The V gene's germline CDR1 is MGHRA and CDR2 YSYEKL. CDR3: CASSQDRQGDKAFF. The CDR3 region has the DNA TGCGCCAGCAGCCAAGATCGACAGGGTGATAAGGCTTTCTTT.

The J gene is TRBJ1-2, the V gene TRBV2, with 10 bases fitting TRBD1. The germline V gene has CDR1 SNHLY and CDR2 FYNNEI. There are 14 residues in the CDR3. The trim removed 6 bases at V and 0 bases at J, leaving 1 base unmatched. For the CDR3, the DNA is TGTGCCAGCAGAGGGACAGGGGCTAACTATGGCTACACCTTC. Its translation: CASRGTGANYGYTF.

The chain has TRBV9 and TRBJ1-2; D is undetermined. V was cut by 5 bases and J by 4 bases, with 9 bases left in between. The CDR3 extends over 12 amino acids. Per germline, CDR1 SGDLS and CDR2 YYNGEE. The CDR3 is CASSPFVYGYTF. CDR3 bases: TGTGCCAGCAGTCCTTTTGTCTATGGCTACACCTTC.

The chain carries TRBV30 and TRBJ1-6; 8 nucleotides line up with TRBD1. V lost 2 bases, J lost 8 bases, and 8 bases stayed unmatched. The CDR3 sequence is 15 residues long. The germline CDR1 and CDR2 sequences are GTSNPN and SVGIG (reference sequence). The CDR3: CAWSMLGTGDSPLHF. The CDR3 region has the DNA TGTGCCTGGAGTATGCTAGGGACAGGTGATTCACCCCTCCACTTT.

The chain has TRBV10-3 and TRBJ2-2; TRBD1 matches at 7 bases. The ends lost 7 bases at V and 0 bases at J; junction bases unmatched: 11. The CDR3 runs 17 residues. CDR1 and CDR2 from the germline V gene are ENHRY and SYGVKD. CDR3 residues: CAITTTGSFTNTGELFF. The CDR3 region has the DNA TGTGCCATCACGACGACAGGGTCTTTCACGAACACCGGGGAGCTGTTTTTT.

For the CDR3, the DNA is TGTGCCAGCAGTCGGGACAGCAATAATTCACCCCTCCACTTT. This translates into CASSRDSNNSPLHF. The chain combines TRBV3-1 (or the pseudogene TRBV3-2) with TRBJ1-6, with 7 bases identical to TRBD1. V shed 6 bases and J 5 bases; nucleotides not matched to a gene: 4. The CDR3 contains 14 residues. Germline CDR1 LGHDT, CDR2 YNNKEL (reference sequence).